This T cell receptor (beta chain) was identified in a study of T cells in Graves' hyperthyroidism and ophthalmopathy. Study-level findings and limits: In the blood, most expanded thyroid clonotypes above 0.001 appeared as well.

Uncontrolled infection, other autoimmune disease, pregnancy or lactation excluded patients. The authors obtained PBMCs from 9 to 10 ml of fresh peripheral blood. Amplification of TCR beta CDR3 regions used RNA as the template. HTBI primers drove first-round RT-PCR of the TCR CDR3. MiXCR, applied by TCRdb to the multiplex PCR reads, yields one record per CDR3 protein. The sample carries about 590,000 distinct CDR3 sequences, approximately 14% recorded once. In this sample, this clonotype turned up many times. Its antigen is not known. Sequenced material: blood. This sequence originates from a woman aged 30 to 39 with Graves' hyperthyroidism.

The CDR3 bases are TGTGCCAGCAGCCGAGACTGGATTGAACCAGATACGCAGTATTTT. This sequence encodes CASSRDWIEPDTQYF. V usage is TRBV3-1 and J usage is TRBJ2-3, with D uncertain. CDR3 length: 15 residues. V lost 4 bases to trimming and J lost 4 bases, with 15 bases between them. Germline values: CDR1 LGHDT, CDR2 YNNKEL (reference sequence).